These 2 T cell receptor beta chains were all obtained from the same sample, sequenced in a study of T cells in Graves' hyperthyroidism and ophthalmopathy. RNA transcripts yielded amplified TCR beta CDR3 regions. The primer set for the first-round RT-PCR of the TCR CDR3 was HTBI. TCRdb redid the calling of the multiplex PCR reads with MiXCR, one entry per CDR3 protein. The data show approximately 740,000 distinct CDR3 sequences, with around 15% seen just once and roughly 10% held by the top ten. Sequenced: blood. These receptors all stem from a woman between 18 and 30 years old with Graves' hyperthyroidism.

There are a few counts of this clonotype. This rearrangement joins TRBV5-6 to TRBJ2-7, with TRBD1 as a possible D gene (5 bases). The length of the CDR3 is 14 residues. Trimming shortened V by 3 bases and J by 3 bases, and 13 bases separated the two germline ends. Germline loops: CDR1 SGHDT, CDR2 YYEEEE. CDR3 coding DNA: TGTGCCAGCAGCTGGTTGACAGAAGGCTACGAGCAGTACTTC. As protein: CASSWLTEGYEQYF.

This clonotype was seen more than once but under ten times. The genes are TRBV7-9 and TRBJ2-5; D uncertain. This CDR3 has 15 amino acids. V was clipped by 5 bases and J by 7 bases, with 20 bases between them. Looked up from germline, CDR1 is SEHNR and CDR2 is FQNEAQ (reference sequence). This chain's CDR3 is CASSSPRVQKGTQYF. In nucleotides, the CDR3 is TGTGCCAGCAGCAGCCCCCGGGTCCAAAAGGGGACCCAGTACTTC. Looking up the rest from reference TRBV7-9 and TRBJ2-5 gives the full variable domain: DTGVSQNPRHKITKRGQNVTFRCDPISEHNRLYWYRQTLGQGPEFLTYFQNEAQLEKSRLLSDRFSAERPKGSFSTLEIQRTEQGDSAMYLCASSSPRVQKGTQYFGPGTRLLVL.